Listed below are T cell receptor beta chains from one sample, sequenced in a study of T cell responses to AZD1222 COVID-19 vaccine. Profiled with immunoSEQ multiplex PCR; TCRdb holds only in-frame clones, not every one. The sample yields fewer than 200,000 clones, roughly 88% seen once. The sequenced sample was peripheral blood, obtained 28 days after the second AZD1222 dose. All receptors derive from an adult who received the AZD1222 COVID-19 vaccine. Both conserved end residues are part of each CDR3.

CDR3,V,J
CAISAGRGVGEKLFF,TRBV10-3,TRBJ1-4
CASSYRVNRGRDTQYF,TRBV6-5,TRBJ2-3
CASSLLGYEAFF,TRBV7-9,TRBJ1-1
CATSTAGASTDTQYF,TRBV15,TRBJ2-3
CASSWVSPGNTIYF,TRBV6-5,TRBJ1-3
CASSEAQGTGELFF,TRBV10-1,TRBJ2-2
CASSHSDQPQHF,TRBV7-9,TRBJ1-5
CASSLGAGLDYGYTF,TRBV4-3,TRBJ1-2
CASSQGTEAFF,TRBV12-3/TRBV12-4,TRBJ1-1
CASSIDRQTAQHF,TRBV19,TRBJ1-5
CASSPQGTNTEAFF,TRBV18,TRBJ1-1
CASSLWTSGGAVGELFF,TRBV21-1,TRBJ2-2
CSASHTGESTDTQYF,TRBV20-1,TRBJ2-3
CASRGLLGTDTQYF,TRBV2,TRBJ2-3
CASSIAGAGGNTIYF,TRBV19,TRBJ1-3
CASKLQGLRGSTEAFF,TRBV19,TRBJ1-1
CAISESVGWSYTF,TRBV10-3,TRBJ1-2
CATSREFGGYGYTF,TRBV15,TRBJ1-2
CASSPQRGDYGYTF,TRBV4-1,TRBJ1-2
CASTRMGRDQPQHF,TRBV23-1,TRBJ1-5
CASSLSTGELFF,TRBV11-3,TRBJ2-2
CASSHRTGNTEAFF,TRBV4-3,TRBJ1-1
CASSLPSTSTDTQYF,TRBV5-1,TRBJ2-3
CASKGQWLASSGQGYEQYF,TRBV12-5,TRBJ2-7
CASSVTGTVGNSPLHF,TRBV7-3,TRBJ1-6
CASRLMDSSYNSPLHF,TRBV27,TRBJ1-6
CASSQSPGVNQPQHF,TRBV19,TRBJ1-5
CASSLARGPRNTEAFF,TRBV5-1,TRBJ1-1
CASSETSGTGDYGYTF,TRBV6-1,TRBJ1-2
CASSFGEVAYNEQFF,TRBV7-9,TRBJ2-1
CASSQGGLAEPNLRIGELFF,TRBV4-1,TRBJ2-2
CASSVGDGRYGYTF,TRBV9,TRBJ1-2
CASSQDLGGRGTEAFF,TRBV3-1/TRBV3-2,TRBJ1-1
CATTKSRDSSYEQYF,TRBV6-5,TRBJ2-7